The next 15 T cell receptor beta chains were all read from a single sample in a study of T cells in Graves' hyperthyroidism and ophthalmopathy. Amplification targeted TCR beta CDR3 regions from RNA transcripts. The HTBI primer set served for first-round RT-PCR of the TCR CDR3. TCRdb analysed the multiplex PCR reads with MiXCR anew, one entry per CDR3 protein. The sample has around 500,000 distinct CDR3 sequences; 13% to 15% are singletons. Sequenced sample: blood. The source is a woman aged 18 to 35 with Graves' hyperthyroidism.

This clonotype rates as medium-sized (0.01 to 0.1%). This rearrangement joins TRBV11-2 to TRBJ2-1; D possibly corresponds to TRBD2 (5 bases). Trimming pared 4 bases from V and 0 bases from J, leaving 13 bases between. Germline-derived CDR1 and CDR2 are SGHAT and FQNNGV. The CDR3 has 16 amino acids. The CDR3 bases are TGTGCCAGCAGCTCGGACTCTGCTAGCTCCTACAATGAGCAGTTCTTC. It translates to CASSSDSASSYNEQFF. The variable domain in full, completed from reference TRBV11-2 and TRBJ2-1, reads EAGVAQSPRYKIIEKRQSVAFWCNPISGHATLYWYQQILGQGPKLLIQFQNNGVVDDSQLPKDRFSAERLKGVDSTLKIQPAKLEDSAVYLCASSSDSASSYNEQFFGPGTRLTVL.

The chain is built from TRBV5-1 and TRBJ2-3, with TRBD2 identical over 9 bases. The germline V gene has CDR1 SGHRS and CDR2 YFSETQ. This CDR3 region has 14 residues. The trim removed 2 bases at V and 5 bases at J, leaving 3 bases unmatched. The CDR3 DNA reads TGCGCCAGCAGCTTCGGACTAGCGCGAGATACGCAGTATTTT. Translation: CASSFGLARDTQYF.

This clonotype came up many times. V usage is TRBV4-2 and J usage is TRBJ2-3; 8 positions agree with TRBD2. Germline-derived CDR1 and CDR2 are LGHNA and YNFKEQ. This CDR3 comprises 14 residues. J gave up 3 bases and V 11 bases, and 10 bases lay outside the gene matches. CDR3 nucleotides: TGTGCCTCTCGGGGGAGCGGGAGAACAGATACGCAGTATTTT. Its protein is CASRGSGRTDTQYF.

This clonotype was seen many times. The V call is TRBV9, the J call TRBJ2-1, with D possibly being TRBD2 (7 bases). Germline CDR1 reads SGDLS; CDR2 reads YYNGEE. Trimming took 4 bases from V and 5 from J, leaving 22 bases between them. The CDR3 extends over 17 amino acids. The CDR3 DNA reads TGTGCCAGCAGCCCGAAGGGGGGGGGAAGGGGCCACAATGAGCAGTTCTTC. Translating gives CASSPKGGGRGHNEQFF.

This clonotype was detected ten times or more. The chain combines TRBV20-1 with TRBJ2-3; 7 bases are a match to TRBD2. V lost 6 bases and J lost 0; bases outside the gene matches: 6. Germline-derived CDR1 and CDR2 are DFQATT and SNEGSKA (reference sequence). The CDR3 has 14 residues. As DNA, the CDR3 is TGCAGTGCCTGGAGCGGGGCTAGCACAGATACGCAGTATTTT. Translation gives CSAWSGASTDTQYF.

The sample holds many counts of this clonotype. The chain couples TRBV2 to TRBJ1-5, with D tentatively TRBD1 (6 bases). The CDR3 has 16 residues. Trimming took off 2 bases at V and 9 bases at J, with 20 bases between the two ends. CDR1 SNHLY and CDR2 FYNNEI come from the germline V gene. The CDR3 sequence: CASSEIGGRAGMPQHF. The CDR3 DNA reads as TGTGCCAGCAGTGAAATCGGGGGCCGAGCCGGGATGCCCCAGCATTTT.

This clonotype has at least ten counts. V usage is TRBV20-1 and J usage is TRBJ2-1; 11 positions match TRBD2. The CDR3 spans 15 residues. Germline lookup yields CDR1 DFQATT and CDR2 SNEGSKA (reference sequence). Trimming took 5 bases from V and 6 from J; bases not matched to a gene: 9. CDR3 protein: CSAPLGLAGGNEQFF. CDR3 DNA: TGCAGTGCTCCCCTGGGGCTAGCGGGAGGCAATGAGCAGTTCTTC.

At least ten counts were recorded for this clonotype. This rearrangement joins TRBV27 to TRBJ1-6, with D maybe TRBD1 (5 bases). The V and J ends lost 3 bases and 6 bases respectively, with 9 bases between them. Germline CDR1 is MNHEY and CDR2 is SMNVEV (reference sequence). The CDR3 extends over 14 amino acids. Written as DNA, the CDR3 is TGTGCCAGCAGTTTCGCAGGGTTTAATTCACCCCTCCACTTT. Its protein is CASSFAGFNSPLHF.

The chain carries TRBV7-9 and TRBJ1-4; TRBD1 matches 9 bases. V gave up 4 bases and J gave up 8 bases; unmatched junction bases: 11. The CDR3 loop spans 16 amino acids. Germline-derived CDR1 and CDR2 are SEHNR and FQNEAQ (reference sequence). The CDR3 DNA is TGTGCCAGCAGCTCGCCCCCGGGACAGGGAGGGGAAAAACTGTTTTTT. This sequence encodes CASSSPPGQGGEKLFF.

Ten or more counts support this clonotype. The V gene is TRBV9, the J gene TRBJ2-3; TRBD1 aligns across 10 bases. CDR1 and CDR2 (germline): SGDLS, YYNGEE. The CDR3 runs 15 residues. With V trimmed by 3 bases and J by 5 bases, 6 bases remained unmatched. This CDR3 reads CASSGDRGHVDTQYF. CDR3 coding DNA: TGTGCCAGCAGCGGAGACAGGGGGCACGTAGATACGCAGTATTTT.

This clonotype was observed at least ten times. This rearrangement joins TRBV30 to TRBJ1-1, with 7 nucleotides matching TRBD1. The germline gives CDR1 GTSNPN, CDR2 SVGIG (reference sequence). The V gene end was trimmed by 5 bases and the J gene end by 0 bases; junction bases not matched to a gene: 9. The CDR3 is 15 residues long. The DNA of the CDR3 is TGTGCCTGGGGAGACAGGGCGGGGGTGAACACTGAAGCTTTCTTT. Its translation is CAWGDRAGVNTEAFF.

The sample holds many counts of this clonotype. This sequence joins TRBV12-3 or TRBV12-4 and TRBJ1-2; a weak D match, TRBD1 (6 bases). V lost 5 bases to trimming and J lost 4 bases, with 17 bases between them. There are 15 residues in the CDR3. The DNA of the CDR3 is TGTGCCAGCAGTCCACCTACAGGGACTCTCTATGGCTACACCTTC. Amino acids: CASSPPTGTLYGYTF.

This clonotype showed up many times. The genes are TRBV20-1 and TRBJ2-1; 12 bases agree with TRBD2. This CDR3 spans 16 amino acids. V gave up 3 bases and J gave up 0 bases; unmatched junction bases: 3. CDR1 and CDR2 (germline): DFQATT, SNEGSKA (reference sequence). The CDR3 region has the DNA TGCAGTGCTAGGACTAGCGGGAGATTCTCCTACAATGAGCAGTTCTTC. Protein: CSARTSGRFSYNEQFF.

This clonotype was observed many times. The V and J genes are TRBV12-3 or TRBV12-4 and TRBJ2-7; 11 bases line up with TRBD2. This CDR3 region has 18 residues. The V gene end was trimmed by 5 bases and the J gene end by 3 bases; junction bases not matched to a gene: 15. The CDR3 DNA sequence: TGTGCCAGCAGTACCGGGGGTAGCGGGAGGGTCTTGAACTACGAGCAGTACTTC. This translates into CASSTGGSGRVLNYEQYF.

Many counts were recorded for this clonotype. The genes are TRBV5-1 and TRBJ2-2; tentative D call: TRBD1 (8 bases). The CDR3 loop spans 16 amino acids. Trimming cost V 4 bases and J 5 bases, with 18 bases left between them. The germline V gene encodes CDR1 SGHRS and CDR2 YFSETQ. CDR3 bases: TGCGCCAGCAGCACGGACAGGGCCGGGGGGACCGGGGAGCTGTTTTTT. It yields the protein CASSTDRAGGTGELFF.